The present entry profiles one T cell receptor beta chain with its context. The target antigen is unknown. Cycle 7 day 1, cycle 4 day 1, and baseline were the timepoints at which blood was sampled. The CDR3 runs to 14 residues. Deletions cut 0 bases from V and 2 bases from J, with 8 bases between. CDR1 and CDR2 from the germline V gene are MNHEY and SVGAGI. The data derive from a study of OX40 agonist ivuxolimab in advanced cancers. Study observations and caveats: Researchers did not establish what antigens the expanded peripheral T cells target. It was also the case that some nonresponders had low normalized T-cell clonal expansion. The CD4+ and CD8+ T cells in the blood had expanded clonally by week 6 at 0.1 to 3.0 mg/kg.

Repertoires were generated with immunoSEQ multiplex PCR, while TCRdb's copy carries only in-frame clones and drops some. The sample records 80,000 to 100,000 clones, roughly 94% being singletons. This specimen consisted of CD4+ or CD8+ T cells sorted from blood, obtained in a trial of the OX40 agonist ivuxolimab. The TCR was taken from an adult with an advanced solid tumor such as melanoma, head and neck, liver or kidney cancer. This chain uses TRBV6-5 with TRBJ2-7; D tentatively fits TRBD1 or TRBD2 (5 bases each). CDR3 nucleotides: TGTGCCAGCAGTTACTCGGGACCGACCTACGAGCAGTACTTC. This translates into CASSYSGPTYEQYF.